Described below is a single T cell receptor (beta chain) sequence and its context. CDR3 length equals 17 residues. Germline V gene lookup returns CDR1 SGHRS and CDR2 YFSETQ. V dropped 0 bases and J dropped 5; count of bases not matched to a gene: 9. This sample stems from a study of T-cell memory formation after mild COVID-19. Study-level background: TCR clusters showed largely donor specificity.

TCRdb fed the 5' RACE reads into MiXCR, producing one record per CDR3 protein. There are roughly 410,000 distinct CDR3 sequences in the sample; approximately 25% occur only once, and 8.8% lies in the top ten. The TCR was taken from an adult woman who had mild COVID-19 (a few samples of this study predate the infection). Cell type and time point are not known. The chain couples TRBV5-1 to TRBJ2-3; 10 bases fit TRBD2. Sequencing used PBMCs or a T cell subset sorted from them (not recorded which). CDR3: CASSLVPLAGGGDTQYF. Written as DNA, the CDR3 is TGCGCCAGCAGCTTGGTACCCTTAGCGGGGGGTGGAGATACGCAGTATTTT.